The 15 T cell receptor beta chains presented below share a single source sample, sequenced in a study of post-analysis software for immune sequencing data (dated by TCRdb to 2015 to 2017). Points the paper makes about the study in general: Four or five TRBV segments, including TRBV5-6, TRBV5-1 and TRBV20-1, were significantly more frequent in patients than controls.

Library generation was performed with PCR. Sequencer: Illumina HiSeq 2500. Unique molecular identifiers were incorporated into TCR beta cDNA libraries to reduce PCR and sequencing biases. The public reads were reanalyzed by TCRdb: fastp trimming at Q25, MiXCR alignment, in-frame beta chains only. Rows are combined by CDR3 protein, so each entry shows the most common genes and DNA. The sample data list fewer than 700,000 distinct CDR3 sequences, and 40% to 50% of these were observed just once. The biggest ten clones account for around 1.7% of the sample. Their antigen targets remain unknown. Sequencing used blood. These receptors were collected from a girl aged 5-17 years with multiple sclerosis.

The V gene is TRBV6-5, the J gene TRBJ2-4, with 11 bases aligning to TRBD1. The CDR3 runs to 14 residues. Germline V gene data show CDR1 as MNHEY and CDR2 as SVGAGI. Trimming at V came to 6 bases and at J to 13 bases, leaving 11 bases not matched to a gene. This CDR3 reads CASRRPGQGDEQYF. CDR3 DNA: TGTGCCAGCAGAAGACCGGGACAGGGGGATGAGCAGTACTTC.

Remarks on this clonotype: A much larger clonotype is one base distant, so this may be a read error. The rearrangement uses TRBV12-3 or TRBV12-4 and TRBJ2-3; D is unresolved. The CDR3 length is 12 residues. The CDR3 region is CASSPPTDAQYF. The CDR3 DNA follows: TGTGCCAGCAGTCCCCCCACAGATGCGCAGTATTTT.

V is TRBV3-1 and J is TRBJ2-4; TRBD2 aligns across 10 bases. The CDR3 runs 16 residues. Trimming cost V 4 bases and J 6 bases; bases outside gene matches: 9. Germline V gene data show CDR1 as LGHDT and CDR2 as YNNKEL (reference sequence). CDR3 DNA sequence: TGTGCCAGCAGCCCTACAAGCGGGGGGGCCCGAAACATTCAGTACTTC. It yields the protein CASSPTSGGARNIQYF.

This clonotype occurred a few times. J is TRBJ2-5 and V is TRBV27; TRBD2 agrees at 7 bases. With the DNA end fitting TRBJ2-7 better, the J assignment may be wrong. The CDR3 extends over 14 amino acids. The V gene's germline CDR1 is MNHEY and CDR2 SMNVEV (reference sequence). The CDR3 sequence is CASSYSGVNYEQYF. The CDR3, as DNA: TGTGCCAGCAGCTACAGCGGGGTAAACTACGAGCAGTACTTC.

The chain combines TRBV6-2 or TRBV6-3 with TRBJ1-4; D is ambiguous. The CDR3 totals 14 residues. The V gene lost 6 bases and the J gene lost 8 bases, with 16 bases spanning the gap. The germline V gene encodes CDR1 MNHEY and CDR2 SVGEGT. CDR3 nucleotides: TGTGCCAGCAGACCCGCTCGAAGGGCGGAAAAACTGTTTTTT. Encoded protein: CASRPARRAEKLFF.

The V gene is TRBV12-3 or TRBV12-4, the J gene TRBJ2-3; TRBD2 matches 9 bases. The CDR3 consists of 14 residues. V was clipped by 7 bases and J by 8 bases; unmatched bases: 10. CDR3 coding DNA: TGTGCCAGCACCCTAGTGGTAGCGGGAGTTACGCAGTATTTT. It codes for CASTLVVAGVTQYF.

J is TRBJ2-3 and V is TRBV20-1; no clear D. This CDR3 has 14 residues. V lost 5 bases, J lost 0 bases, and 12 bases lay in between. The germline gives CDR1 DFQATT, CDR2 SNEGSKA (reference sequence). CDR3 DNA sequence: TGCAGTGCTTCCGACACTACTAGCACAGATACGCAGTATTTT. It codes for CSASDTTSTDTQYF.

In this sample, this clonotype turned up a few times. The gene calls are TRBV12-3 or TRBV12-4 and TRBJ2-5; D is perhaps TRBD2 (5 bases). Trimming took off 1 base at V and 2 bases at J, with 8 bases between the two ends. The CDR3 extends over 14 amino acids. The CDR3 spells CASSLVGVQETQYF. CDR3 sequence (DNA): TGTGCCAGCAGTTTAGTCGGGGTTCAAGAGACCCAGTACTTC.

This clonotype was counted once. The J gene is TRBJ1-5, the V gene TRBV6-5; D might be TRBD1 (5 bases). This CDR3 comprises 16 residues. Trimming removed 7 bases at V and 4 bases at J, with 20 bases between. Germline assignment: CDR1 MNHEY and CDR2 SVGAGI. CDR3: CASTRQGIFSNQPQHF. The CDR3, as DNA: TGTGCCAGCACCAGGCAGGGCATTTTTAGTAATCAGCCCCAGCATTTT.

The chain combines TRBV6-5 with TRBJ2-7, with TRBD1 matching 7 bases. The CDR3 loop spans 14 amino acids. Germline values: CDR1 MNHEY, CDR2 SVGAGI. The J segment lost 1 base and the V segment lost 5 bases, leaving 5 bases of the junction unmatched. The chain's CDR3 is CASSIGTESYEQYF. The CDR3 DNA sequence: TGTGCCAGCAGTATTGGGACAGAGTCCTACGAGCAGTACTTC.

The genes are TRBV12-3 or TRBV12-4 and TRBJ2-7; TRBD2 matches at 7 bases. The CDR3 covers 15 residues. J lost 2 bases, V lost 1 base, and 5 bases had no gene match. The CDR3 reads CASSLESGGTYEQYF. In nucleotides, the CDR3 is TGTGCCAGCAGTTTAGAGTCGGGGGGAACCTACGAGCAGTACTTC.

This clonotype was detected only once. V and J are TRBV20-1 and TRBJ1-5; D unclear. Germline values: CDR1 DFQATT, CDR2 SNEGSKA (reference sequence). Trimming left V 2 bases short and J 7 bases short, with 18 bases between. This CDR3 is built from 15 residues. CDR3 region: CSARRAGSGNQPQHF. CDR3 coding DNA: TGCAGTGCTAGACGAGCCGGATCCGGAAACCAGCCCCAGCATTTT.

Written as DNA, the CDR3 is TGCAGTGCTCCGACTAGCGGGGGCAATGAGCAGTACTTC. As protein: CSAPTSGGNEQYF. V usage is TRBV20-1 and J usage is TRBJ2-7; 12 bases align to TRBD2. V was pared by 5 bases and J by 7 bases, with 6 bases of the junction left unmatched. Germline CDR1 is DFQATT and CDR2 is SNEGSKA (reference sequence). CDR3 length: 13 amino acids.

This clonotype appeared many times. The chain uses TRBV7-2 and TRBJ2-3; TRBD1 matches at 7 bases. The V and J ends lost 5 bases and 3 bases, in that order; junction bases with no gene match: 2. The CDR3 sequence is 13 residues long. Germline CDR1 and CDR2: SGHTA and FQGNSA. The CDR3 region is CASSMDRTDTQYF. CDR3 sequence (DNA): TGTGCCAGCAGCATGGACAGGACAGATACGCAGTATTTT.

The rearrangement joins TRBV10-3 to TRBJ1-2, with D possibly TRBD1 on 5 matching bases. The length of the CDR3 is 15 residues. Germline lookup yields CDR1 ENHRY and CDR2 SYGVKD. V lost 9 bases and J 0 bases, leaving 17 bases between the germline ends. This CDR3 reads CAITAEGQANYGYTF. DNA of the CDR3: TGTGCCATAACAGCGGAGGGGCAAGCTAACTATGGCTACACCTTC.